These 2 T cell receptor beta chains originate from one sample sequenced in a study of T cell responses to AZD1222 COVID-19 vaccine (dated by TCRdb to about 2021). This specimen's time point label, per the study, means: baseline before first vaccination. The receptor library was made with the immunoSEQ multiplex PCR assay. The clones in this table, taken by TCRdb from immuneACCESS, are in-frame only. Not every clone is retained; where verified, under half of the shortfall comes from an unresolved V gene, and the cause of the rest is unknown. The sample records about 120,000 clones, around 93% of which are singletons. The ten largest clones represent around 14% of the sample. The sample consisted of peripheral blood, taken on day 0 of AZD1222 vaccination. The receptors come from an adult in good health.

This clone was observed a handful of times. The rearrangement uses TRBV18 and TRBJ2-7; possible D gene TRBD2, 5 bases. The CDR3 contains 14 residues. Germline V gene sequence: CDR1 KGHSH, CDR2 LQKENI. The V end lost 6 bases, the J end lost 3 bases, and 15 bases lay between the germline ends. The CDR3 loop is CASSGVKRDYEQYF. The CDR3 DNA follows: TGTGCCAGCTCGGGAGTGAAACGGGACTACGAGCAGTACTTC.

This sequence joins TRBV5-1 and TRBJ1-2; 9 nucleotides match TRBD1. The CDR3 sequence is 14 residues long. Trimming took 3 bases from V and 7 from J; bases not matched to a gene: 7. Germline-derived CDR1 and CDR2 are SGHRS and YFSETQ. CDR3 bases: TGCGCCAGCAGCTGGACGGGACAGGGTTCTGGCTACACCTTC. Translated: CASSWTGQGSGYTF.